This is a list of T cell receptor beta chains from one sample in a study of cytomegalovirus exposure and HLA in healthy donors. TCRdb's copy holds only in-frame clones and misses some; the assay was immunoSEQ multiplex PCR. The sample's table shows around 150,000 clones. Material: PBMCs. The receptor set was obtained from a woman aged 55 to 70 in good health and CMV-seronegative. The CDR3 runs from the conserved cysteine through the conserved F or W. Each record gives: J gene, V gene, D gene, CDR3 protein, CDR3 DNA. A D gene is named only where the DNA matches it firmly.

j_gene: TRBJ2-1; v_gene: TRBV2; d_gene: .; CDR3aa: CASSPLVRSYNEQFF; CDR3nt: TGTGCCAGCAGCCCACTAGTCCGATCCTACAATGAGCAGTTCTTC
j_gene: TRBJ1-4; v_gene: TRBV2; d_gene: .; CDR3aa: CASLSTRVRGEKLFF; CDR3nt: TGTGCCAGCTTGAGTACAAGGGTCCGGGGGGAAAAACTGTTTTTT
j_gene: TRBJ2-7; v_gene: TRBV27; d_gene: .; CDR3aa: CASSLLGVTGVDYEQYF; CDR3nt: TGTGCCAGCAGTTTATTAGGGGTGACAGGAGTCGACTACGAGCAGTACTTC
j_gene: TRBJ1-4; v_gene: TRBV6-1; d_gene: TRBD1; CDR3aa: CASGASGTGWEKLFF; CDR3nt: TGTGCCAGCGGTGCTTCCGGGACAGGGTGGGAAAAACTGTTTTTT
j_gene: TRBJ1-1; v_gene: TRBV7-9; d_gene: .; CDR3aa: CADYLYNTEAFF; CDR3nt: TGTGCCGACTACCTCTATAACACTGAAGCTTTCTTT
j_gene: TRBJ2-3; v_gene: TRBV11-3; d_gene: TRBD1; CDR3aa: CASSYGQGASDTQYF; CDR3nt: TGTGCCAGCAGCTATGGACAGGGGGCATCGGATACGCAGTATTTT
j_gene: TRBJ2-2; v_gene: TRBV9; d_gene: TRBD2; CDR3aa: CASSVHSGLVGITGELFF; CDR3nt: TGTGCCAGCAGCGTTCATTCGGGACTAGTGGGTATCACCGGGGAGCTGTTTTTT
j_gene: TRBJ2-5; v_gene: TRBV5-1; d_gene: TRBD2; CDR3aa: CASSLAGRDQETQYF; CDR3nt: TGCGCCAGCAGCTTGGCCGGGAGGGACCAAGAGACCCAGTACTTC
j_gene: TRBJ1-5; v_gene: TRBV2; d_gene: .; CDR3aa: CASAPDSFNQPQHF; CDR3nt: TGTGCCAGCGCCCCAGACAGTTTTAATCAGCCCCAGCATTTT
j_gene: TRBJ2-5; v_gene: TRBV4-2; d_gene: .; CDR3aa: CASSQDQGLETQYF; CDR3nt: TGTGCCAGCAGCCAAGATCAGGGGTTGGAGACCCAGTACTTC
j_gene: TRBJ2-7; v_gene: TRBV29-1; d_gene: TRBD1; CDR3aa: CSVGSEQGGYEQYF; CDR3nt: TGCAGCGTTGGATCAGAACAGGGGGGCTACGAGCAGTACTTC
j_gene: TRBJ2-1; v_gene: TRBV4-2; d_gene: .; CDR3aa: CASSQPLKSMGARSYNEQFF; CDR3nt: TGTGCCAGCAGCCAACCCCTCAAGTCCATGGGGGCGCGATCCTACAATGAGCAGTTCTTC
j_gene: TRBJ2-2; v_gene: TRBV4-2; d_gene: .; CDR3aa: CASSQGGDRSNTGELFF; CDR3nt: TGTGCCAGCAGCCAAGGGGGCGACCGCTCGAACACCGGGGAGCTGTTTTTT
j_gene: TRBJ2-1; v_gene: TRBV11-1; d_gene: .; CDR3aa: CASSLRNGGYNEQFF; CDR3nt: TGTGCCAGCAGCTTGAGAAACGGGGGCTACAATGAGCAGTTCTTC
j_gene: TRBJ2-7; v_gene: TRBV10-3; d_gene: .; CDR3aa: CAISEPGSGQNSYEQYF; CDR3nt: TGTGCCATCAGTGAGCCCGGGTCGGGACAAAATTCCTACGAGCAGTACTTC
j_gene: TRBJ2-1; v_gene: TRBV2; d_gene: .; CDR3aa: CATRYYNEQFF; CDR3nt: TGTGCCACCAGATACTACAATGAGCAGTTCTTC
j_gene: TRBJ2-1; v_gene: TRBV14; d_gene: TRBD1; CDR3aa: CASSPQGNEQFF; CDR3nt: TGTGCCAGCAGCCCACAGGGGAATGAGCAGTTCTTC